This note documents a single T cell receptor beta chain sequence. The junction departs from the called germline gene at one end, perhaps through a read error. The repertoire was sequenced with immunoSEQ multiplex PCR; TCRdb's copy has only in-frame clones and lacks some. Among a few hundred thousand clones, over 60% were seen once, and the ten largest hold approximately 12%. This sample stems from a study of shared clonotypes between healthy human individuals. CDR1 is SSHAT and CDR2 is FNYEAQ in the germline V gene (reference sequence). CDR3 length: 14 amino acids. The sequencing sample was made of memory CD4+ T cells sorted from blood. Subset noted: CD45RA-negative fraction. The receptor was isolated from a man younger than 40 in good health. The chain recombines TRBV7-7 with TRBJ2-2; 8 positions match TRBD1. CDR3 amino acids: CASSQIQGAGELFF. As DNA, the CDR3 is TGTGCTAGCAGCCAAATACAGGGGGCCGGGGAGCTGTTTTTT.